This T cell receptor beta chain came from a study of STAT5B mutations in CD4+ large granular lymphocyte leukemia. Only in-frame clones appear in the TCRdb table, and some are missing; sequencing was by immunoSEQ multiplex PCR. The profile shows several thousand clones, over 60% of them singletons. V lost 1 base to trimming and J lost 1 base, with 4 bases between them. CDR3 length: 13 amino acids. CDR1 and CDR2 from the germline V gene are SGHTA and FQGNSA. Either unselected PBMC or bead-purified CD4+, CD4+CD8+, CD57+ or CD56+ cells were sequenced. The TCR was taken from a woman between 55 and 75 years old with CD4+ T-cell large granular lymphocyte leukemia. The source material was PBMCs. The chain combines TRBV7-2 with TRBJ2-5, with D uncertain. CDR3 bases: TGTGCCAGCAGCTTAGGGGGCCAAGAGACCCAGTACTTC. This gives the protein CASSLGGQETQYF.